A single sample gave rise to the 29 T cell receptor beta chains below, sequenced in a study of Ad26.COV2.S vaccination and SARS-CoV-2 variants. Profiling relied on immunoSEQ multiplex PCR, and the TCRdb table lists in-frame clones only, not all of them. The table records under 300,000 clones, roughly 85% of them present only once. The sample's treatment: about 20 received Ad26.COV2.S at low or high dose, single or two shots; 5 received placebo; per-sample allocation not given. Samples analyzed were those drawn on day 63 after the first vaccine or placebo injection. The material was peripheral blood, obtained in a trial of Ad26.COV2.S vaccine versus placebo. These receptors all come from a person between 18 and 60 years old who received the Ad26.COV2.S COVID-19 vaccine or a placebo.

This clone was observed a few times. Other DNA sequences within the sample encode an identical CDR3. The chain recombines TRBV18 with TRBJ1-1, with D hard to call. V lost 2 bases, J lost 3 bases, and 7 bases lay in between. There are 13 residues in the CDR3. Germline V gene lookup returns CDR1 KGHSH and CDR2 LQKENI. CDR3 region: CASSPRRDTEAFF. CDR3 nucleotide sequence: TGTGCCAGCTCACCAAGGAGGGACACTGAAGCTTTCTTT.

With respect to this clone: Other DNA sequences in this sample translate to the same CDR3. This chain links TRBV7-2 with TRBJ1-1; tentative D call: TRBD1 (6 bases). The V end was cut by 3 bases, the J end by 1 base, with 6 bases between. This CDR3 is built from 13 residues. CDR1 is SGHTA, CDR2 FQGNSA, per germline. CDR3 in DNA: TGTGCCAGCAGCTTGGACAGGAACACTGAAGCTTTCTTT. Residues: CASSLDRNTEAFF.

This chain links TRBV9 with TRBJ2-1, with 8 bases lining up with TRBD1. The CDR3 contains 15 residues. Germline V CDR1 and CDR2: SGDLS, YYNGEE. Germline trimming cut 3 bases from V and 3 bases from J; bases unmatched to any gene: 5. This CDR3 is CASSAGQAYYNEQFF. The CDR3 nucleotides are TGTGCCAGCAGCGCGGGACAGGCTTACTACAATGAGCAGTTCTTC.

This CDR3 reads CASSLPTWDRDGTGELFF. The CDR3 DNA reads as TGTGCCAGCAGCTTGCCCACCTGGGACAGGGATGGCACCGGGGAGCTGTTTTTT. V usage is TRBV5-6 and J usage is TRBJ2-2; 9 bases fit TRBD1. CDR3 length: 18 amino acids. Germline assignment: CDR1 SGHDT and CDR2 YYEEEE. V shed 1 base and J 4 bases; nucleotides not matched to a gene: 11.

The chain uses TRBV19 and TRBJ1-2, with D hard to call. Per the germline V gene, CDR1 is LNHDA and CDR2 is SQIVND (reference sequence). The CDR3 has 15 residues. With 4 bases removed from V and 1 base from J, the gap between germline ends came to 13 bases. The CDR3 reads CASSNGRGVNYGYTF. The CDR3, as DNA: TGTGCCAGTAGTAACGGACGCGGGGTTAACTATGGCTACACCTTC.

About this clone itself: The junction shows a germline mismatch at one end, possibly a read error. The rearrangement uses TRBV7-3 and TRBJ2-6; D gene uncertain. CDR1 SGHTA and CDR2 FQGTGA come from the germline V gene. The CDR3 consists of 17 residues. The CDR3 DNA reads as TGTGTCAGCAGCCCCCGCGGCCCTACCTCTGGGGCCAACGTCCTGACTTTC. It yields the protein CVSSPRGPTSGANVLTF.

The V and J genes are TRBV18 and TRBJ1-2; D remains unclear. CDR3 length: 15 residues. Germline V lookup: CDR1 KGHSH, CDR2 LQKENI. V was trimmed by 3 bases and J by 6 bases, leaving 17 bases between them. DNA for the CDR3: TGTGCCAGCTCACCCCAACCCAGCGAACGTCATGGCTACACCTTC. The encoded protein is CASSPQPSERHGYTF.

The V call is TRBV5-4, the J call TRBJ2-5, with TRBD1 as a possible D gene (5 bases). V dropped 4 bases and J dropped 3 bases, with 19 bases sitting between them. This CDR3 spans 16 amino acids. CDR1 is SGHNT, CDR2 YYREEE, per germline (reference sequence). The CDR3 sequence: CASSPDILRRKETQYF. CDR3 in DNA: TGTGCCAGCAGCCCGGACATACTGAGGAGAAAAGAGACCCAGTACTTC.

This clone was recorded once. This rearrangement joins TRBV19 to TRBJ2-2; D not resolved. Germline V gene data show CDR1 as LNHDA and CDR2 as SQIVND (reference sequence). This CDR3 comprises 15 residues. V lost 4 bases and J 0 bases, leaving 9 bases between the germline ends. The CDR3 spells CASSSSDANTGELFF. The CDR3 DNA is TGTGCCAGTAGTAGTTCAGACGCGAACACCGGGGAGCTGTTTTTT.

The rearrangement links TRBV5-1 to TRBJ1-2, with 9 bases that match TRBD1. The CDR3 totals 15 residues. After removal of 3 bases from V and 4 bases from J, the junction contained 7 bases not matched to a gene. Germline-derived CDR1 and CDR2 are SGHRS and YFSETQ. This chain's CDR3 is CASSWDRDGSYGYTF. In DNA, the CDR3 is TGCGCCAGCAGCTGGGACAGGGATGGGAGCTATGGCTACACCTTC.

The J gene is TRBJ1-1, the V gene TRBV4-3; D is unresolved. Trimming pared 1 base from V and 7 bases from J, leaving 16 bases between. Per germline, CDR1 LGHNA and CDR2 YSLEER. This CDR3 has 15 residues. CDR3 sequence reads: CASSQAVGDLIEAFF. Here the CDR3 DNA reads TGCGCCAGCAGCCAAGCAGTAGGAGACCTCATTGAAGCTTTCTTT.

The chain has TRBV24-1 and TRBJ2-3; 8 nucleotides match TRBD1. Trimming took 4 bases from V and 2 from J; bases not matched to a gene: 7. Per germline, CDR1 KGHDR and CDR2 SFDVKD. CDR3 length equals 16 residues. CDR3 in amino acids: CATSDFRTGYTDTQYF. The CDR3 nucleotides read TGTGCCACCAGTGACTTCCGGACAGGGTACACAGATACGCAGTATTTT.

This rearrangement joins TRBV3-1 (or the pseudogene TRBV3-2) to TRBJ1-1; unclear D gene. V lost 0 bases, J lost 6 bases, and 8 bases lay in between. The germline V gene has CDR1 LGHDT and CDR2 YNNKEL (reference sequence). The CDR3 loop spans 13 amino acids. The CDR3 bases are TGTGCCAGCAGCCAAGATCTAGGCTCTGAAGCTTTCTTT. Protein sequence: CASSQDLGSEAFF.

The chain carries TRBV9 and TRBJ2-5; the D is unclear. With 0 bases removed from V and 4 bases from J, the gap between germline ends came to 16 bases. The length of the CDR3 is 16 residues. Germline assignment: CDR1 SGDLS and CDR2 YYNGEE. CDR3 DNA sequence: TGTGCCAGCAGCGTAGCCGGGTCTTTCCTATTAGAGACCCAGTACTTC. This encodes CASSVAGSFLLETQYF.

This rearrangement joins TRBV11-3 to TRBJ2-1; D unclear. The CDR3 covers 15 residues. In germline, CDR1 is SGHNT, CDR2 YENEEA. The V and J ends lost 5 bases and 2 bases respectively, with 13 bases between them. The CDR3 reads CASSPSRETYNEQFF. In nucleotides, the CDR3 is TGTGCCAGCAGCCCGTCAAGGGAAACCTACAATGAGCAGTTCTTC. The whole variable domain, remainder taken from reference TRBV11-3 and TRBJ2-1, is EAGVVQSPRYKIIEKKQPVAFWCNPISGHNTLYWYLQNLGQGPELLIRYENEEAVDDSQLPKDRFSAERLKGVDSTLKIQPAELGDSAVYLCASSPSRETYNEQFFGPGTRLTVL.

Only a few counts were recorded for this clone. This chain links TRBV11-2 with TRBJ1-2; TRBD1 matches at 11 bases. Germline CDR1 and CDR2: SGHAT and FQNNGV. Germline trimming cut 1 base from V and 5 bases from J; bases unmatched to any gene: 9. The CDR3 spans 17 residues. CDR3 in amino acids: CASSLGTGGMIAYGYTF. In DNA form, the CDR3 reads TGTGCCAGCAGCTTAGGGACAGGGGGCATGATAGCGTATGGCTACACCTTC.

The chain is built from TRBV6-5 and TRBJ2-1; D is perhaps TRBD2 (6 bases). CDR3 size: 14 residues. V was shortened by 2 bases and J by 6 bases, with 11 bases between the two germline ends. Looked up from germline, CDR1 is MNHEY and CDR2 is SVGAGI. CDR3 sequence (DNA): TGTGCCAGCAGTTACGGGCAGGGAGGCAATGAGCAGTTCTTC. The encoded protein is CASSYGQGGNEQFF.

The gene calls are TRBV5-1 and TRBJ1-4; D perhaps matches TRBD1 (6 bases). The V and J ends lost 3 bases and 0 bases respectively, with 15 bases between them. Per germline, CDR1 SGHRS and CDR2 YFSETQ. The length of the CDR3 is 17 residues. CDR3 loop: CASSYGGRVATNEKLFF. The CDR3 DNA reads as TGCGCCAGCAGCTATGGGGGCAGGGTCGCAACTAATGAAAAACTGTTTTTT.

The chain employs TRBV24-1 and TRBJ1-2; possibly TRBD1 for D (6 bases). The CDR3 length is 13 residues. CDR1 and CDR2 from the germline V gene are KGHDR and SFDVKD. Between the trimmed V and J ends, which lost 5 bases and 3 bases, there was a span of 9 bases. The CDR3 here is CATSAAGDYGYTF. The CDR3 DNA reads as TGTGCCACCAGTGCGGCAGGGGACTATGGCTACACCTTC.

This rearrangement joins TRBV9 to TRBJ2-5; a weak D match, TRBD1 (6 bases). CDR1 SGDLS and CDR2 YYNGEE come from the germline V gene. CDR3 size: 14 residues. V lost 6 bases to trimming and J lost 5 bases, with 17 bases between them. The CDR3 region is CASNPTGWRETQYF. The CDR3 region has the DNA TGTGCCAGCAATCCCACAGGGTGGAGGGAGACCCAGTACTTC.

This clone was recorded a few times. Other DNA sequences of this sample code for an identical CDR3. V gene TRBV19 combines with J gene TRBJ1-5, with TRBD1 as a possible D gene (5 bases). Trimming took off 1 base at V and 7 bases at J, with 8 bases between the two ends. Germline assignment: CDR1 LNHDA and CDR2 SQIVND (reference sequence). This CDR3 is 13 amino acids long. This CDR3 reads CASSIVGAQPQHF. CDR3 coding DNA: TGTGCCAGTAGTATAGTAGGGGCCCAGCCCCAGCATTTT.

CDR3 DNA sequence: TGTGCCAGCAGCCGCGGGACTAGCCAAGTCGAGCAGTACTTC. Translating it yields CASSRGTSQVEQYF. The chain recombines TRBV7-9 with TRBJ2-7; 9 nucleotides align to TRBD2. Per the germline V gene, CDR1 is SEHNR and CDR2 is FQNEAQ (reference sequence). The CDR3 has 14 residues. Trimming removed 5 bases from V and 6 bases from J; junction bases left unmatched: 8.

This chain connects TRBV5-6 to TRBJ1-4; D gene unclear. The CDR3 length is 13 residues. Germline values: CDR1 SGHDT, CDR2 YYEEEE. Deletions cut 0 bases from V and 8 bases from J, with 8 bases between. The CDR3 DNA reads TGTGCCAGCAGCTTGGGACACTACGAAAAACTGTTTTTT. Its translation is CASSLGHYEKLFF.

The chain joins TRBV5-5 to TRBJ2-5, with TRBD2 matching 9 bases. Germline V gives CDR1 SGHKS, CDR2 YYEKEE (reference sequence). The CDR3 runs to 17 residues. The V gene end was trimmed by 0 bases and the J gene end by 1 base; junction bases not matched to a gene: 7. The CDR3 sequence is CASSLGTSAKLQETQYF. CDR3 DNA: TGTGCCAGCAGCTTGGGGACTAGCGCCAAGCTCCAAGAGACCCAGTACTTC.

The sample holds a few counts of this clone. This chain links TRBV28 with TRBJ2-7; possible D gene TRBD2, 5 bases. V was shortened by 7 bases and J by 4 bases, with 14 bases between the two germline ends. Germline CDR1 and CDR2: MDHEN and SYDVKM. The CDR3 consists of 13 residues. This CDR3 is CASTRASGYEQYF. For the CDR3, the DNA is TGTGCCAGCACGAGGGCATCAGGTTACGAGCAGTACTTC.

The rearrangement joins TRBV28 to TRBJ1-5, with D perhaps TRBD1 (6 bases). Per the germline V gene, CDR1 is MDHEN and CDR2 is SYDVKM. This CDR3 has 20 residues. Trimming stripped 2 bases from V and 2 bases from J, with 25 bases between. CDR3 region: CASSLGGSLGGSVGNQPQHF. The CDR3 bases are TGTGCCAGCAGTTTAGGAGGGTCTCTGGGGGGCTCGGTGGGCAATCAGCCCCAGCATTTT.

The genes are TRBV5-5 and TRBJ2-5; 13 bases are a match to TRBD2. The trim removed 4 bases at V and 9 bases at J, leaving 6 bases unmatched. Per the germline V gene, CDR1 is SGHKS and CDR2 is YYEKEE (reference sequence). This CDR3 has 14 residues. CDR3 in amino acids: CASSHTSGRGAQYF. DNA of the CDR3: TGTGCCAGCAGCCACACTAGCGGGAGGGGGGCCCAGTACTTC.

The gene calls are TRBV3-1 (or the pseudogene TRBV3-2) and TRBJ2-2, with 7 bases lining up with TRBD1. Trimming at V came to 4 bases and at J to 7 bases, leaving 15 bases not matched to a gene. The CDR3 extends over 17 amino acids. CDR1 LGHDT and CDR2 YNNKEL come from the germline V gene (reference sequence). The CDR3 DNA reads TGTGCCAGCAGCCCTAGCCTTGGTAGGGGGCGTTTCGGGGAGCTGTTTTTT. Translated: CASSPSLGRGRFGELFF.

V usage is TRBV9 and J usage is TRBJ2-3; 8 nucleotides align to TRBD2. Germline CDR1 SGDLS, CDR2 YYNGEE. This CDR3 contains 14 residues. J gave up 2 bases and V 3 bases, and 2 bases lay outside the gene matches. CDR3 protein: CASSASGFTDTQYF. CDR3 coding DNA: TGTGCCAGCAGCGCTAGCGGGTTCACAGATACGCAGTATTTT.